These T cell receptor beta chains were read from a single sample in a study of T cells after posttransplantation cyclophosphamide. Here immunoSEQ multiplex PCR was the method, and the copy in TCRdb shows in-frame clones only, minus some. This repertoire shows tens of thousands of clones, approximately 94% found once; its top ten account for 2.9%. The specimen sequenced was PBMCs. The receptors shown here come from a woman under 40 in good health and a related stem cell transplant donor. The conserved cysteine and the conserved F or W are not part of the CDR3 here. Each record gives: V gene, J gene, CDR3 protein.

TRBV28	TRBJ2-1	ASSSHREETDNEQF
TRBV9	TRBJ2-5	ASSRAAGAETQY
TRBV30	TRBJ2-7	AWKHPPLYEQY
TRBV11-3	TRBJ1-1	ASSLGRNTEAF
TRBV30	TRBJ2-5	AWMYRFQETQY
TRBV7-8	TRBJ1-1	ASSINRDTEAF
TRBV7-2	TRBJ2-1	ASSPPPQGGNEQF
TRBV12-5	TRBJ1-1	ASLGSRLNTEAF
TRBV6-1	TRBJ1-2	ASGTIWGLGYGYT
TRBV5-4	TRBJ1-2	ASSGTGTNYGYT
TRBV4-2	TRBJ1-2	ASSQDRGYT
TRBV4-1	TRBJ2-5	ASSETGSPIQETQY
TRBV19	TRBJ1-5	ASSDRGDVQPQH
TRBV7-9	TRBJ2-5	ASSLGTSGQETQY
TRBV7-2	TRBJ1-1	ASSLGRGFTEAF
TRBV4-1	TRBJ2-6	ASSQGIGQGVSGANVLT